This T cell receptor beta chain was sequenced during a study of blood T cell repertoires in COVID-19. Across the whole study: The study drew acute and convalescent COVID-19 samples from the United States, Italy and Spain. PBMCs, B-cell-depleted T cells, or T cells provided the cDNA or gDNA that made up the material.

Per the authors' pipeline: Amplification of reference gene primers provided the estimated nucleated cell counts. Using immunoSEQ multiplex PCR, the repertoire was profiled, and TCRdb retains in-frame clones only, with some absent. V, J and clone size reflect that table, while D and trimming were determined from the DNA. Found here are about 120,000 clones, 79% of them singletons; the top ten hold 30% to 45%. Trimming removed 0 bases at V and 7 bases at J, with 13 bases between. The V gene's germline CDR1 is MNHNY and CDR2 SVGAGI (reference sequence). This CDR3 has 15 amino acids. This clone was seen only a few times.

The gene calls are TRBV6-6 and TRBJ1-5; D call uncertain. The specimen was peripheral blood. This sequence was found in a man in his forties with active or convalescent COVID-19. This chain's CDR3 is CASSYSIRVFQPQHF. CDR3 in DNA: TGTGCCAGCAGTTACTCTATAAGAGTGTTCCAGCCCCAGCATTTT.